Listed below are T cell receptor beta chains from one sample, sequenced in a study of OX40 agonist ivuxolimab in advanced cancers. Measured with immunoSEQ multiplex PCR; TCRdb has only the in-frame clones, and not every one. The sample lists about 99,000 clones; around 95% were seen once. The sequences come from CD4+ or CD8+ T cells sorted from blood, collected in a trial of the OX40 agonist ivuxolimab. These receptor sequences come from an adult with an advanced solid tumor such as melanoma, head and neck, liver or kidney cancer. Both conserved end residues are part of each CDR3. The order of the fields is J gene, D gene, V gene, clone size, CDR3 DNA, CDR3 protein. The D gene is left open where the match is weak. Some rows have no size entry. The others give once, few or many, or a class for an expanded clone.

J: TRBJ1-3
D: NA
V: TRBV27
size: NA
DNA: TGTGCCAGCAGTTTATCGGGCGGAAACACCATATATTTT
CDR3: CASSLSGGNTIYF

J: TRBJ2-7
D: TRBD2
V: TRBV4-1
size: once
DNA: TGCGCCAGCAGCCAAGAAGAAGGTATTAGCGGGGGGATGACCTACGAGCAGTACTTC
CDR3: CASSQEEGISGGMTYEQYF

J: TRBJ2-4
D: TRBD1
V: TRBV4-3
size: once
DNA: TGCGCCAGCAGCCAAGACTACGGGACAGGGGAAAACATTCAGTACTTC
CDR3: CASSQDYGTGENIQYF

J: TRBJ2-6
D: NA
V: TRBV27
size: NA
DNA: TGTGCCAGCAGTCTGGGGGCTGGGGCCAACGTCCTGACTTTC
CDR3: CASSLGAGANVLTF

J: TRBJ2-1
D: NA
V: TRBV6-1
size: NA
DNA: TGTGCCAGCCCGCCAGCTACCTACAATGAGCAGTTCTTC
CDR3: CASPPATYNEQFF

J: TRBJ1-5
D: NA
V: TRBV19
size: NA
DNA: TGTGCCACGGGACCCTATCAGCCCCAGCATTTT
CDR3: CATGPYQPQHF

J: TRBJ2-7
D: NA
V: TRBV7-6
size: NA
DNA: TGTGCCAGCAGTCCTCGGGGGAGCTCCTACGAGCAGTACTTC
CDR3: CASSPRGSSYEQYF

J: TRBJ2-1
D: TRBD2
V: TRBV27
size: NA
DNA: TGTGCCAGCAGGACTAGCGGGAGATACAATGAGCAGTTCTTC
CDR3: CASRTSGRYNEQFF

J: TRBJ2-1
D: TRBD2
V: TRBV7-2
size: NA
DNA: TGTGCCAGCAGCTTAGGAGCGGGGTATTACAATGAGCAGTTCTTC
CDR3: CASSLGAGYYNEQFF

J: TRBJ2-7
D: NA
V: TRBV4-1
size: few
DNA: TGCGCCAGCAGCCTATCTCCAGAATCCTACGAGCAGTACTTC
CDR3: CASSLSPESYEQYF

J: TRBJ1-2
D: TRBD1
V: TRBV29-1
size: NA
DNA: TGCAGCGTTGGGGACCATGGGGACAGAAGATATGGCTACACCTTC
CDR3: CSVGDHGDRRYGYTF

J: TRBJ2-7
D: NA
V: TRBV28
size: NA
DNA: TGTGCCAGCAGCCCCATCCGGCCCCACCCCATTGACGAGCAGTACTTC
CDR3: CASSPIRPHPIDEQYF

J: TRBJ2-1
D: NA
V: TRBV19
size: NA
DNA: TGTGCCAGTAGTATCGCTGCCGATGAGCAGTTCTTC
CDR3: CASSIAADEQFF

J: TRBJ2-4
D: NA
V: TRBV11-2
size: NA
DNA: TGTGCCAGCAGCAAAGCTGGACAGACAGCCAAAAACATTCAGTACTTC
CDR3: CASSKAGQTAKNIQYF

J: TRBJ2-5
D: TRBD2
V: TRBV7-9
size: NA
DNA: TGTGCCAGCAGCTCCACTACCGGGACTAGGCAAGAGACCCAGTACTTC
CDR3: CASSSTTGTRQETQYF